This T cell receptor beta chain was identified during a study of blood T cells in healthy people across ages. This clonotype was seen repeatedly, ten times or more. The antigen remains unidentified. Primed by a sample-barcoded 5' primer and a J-beta primer mix, a second PCR proceeded for about 6 to 11 cycles. MiXCR, run by TCRdb on the 5' RACE reads, gives a single entry per CDR3 protein. This table holds more than 800,000 distinct CDR3 sequences, around 30% found once. CDR1 is LGHDT, CDR2 YNNKEL, per germline (reference sequence). Trimming left V 5 bases short and J 6 bases short, with 17 bases between. CDR3 length equals 15 residues. The study's findings and limits: Unsorted PBMCs prevented conclusive naive versus antigen-experienced comparison.

This chain connects TRBV3-1 to TRBJ2-1; D unclear. Source material: blood. This clonotype originated in an elderly woman in good health. Here the CDR3 DNA reads TGTGCCAGCAGCACCTTAGGTTCCCGAATCAATGAGCAGTTCTTC. This encodes CASSTLGSRINEQFF.